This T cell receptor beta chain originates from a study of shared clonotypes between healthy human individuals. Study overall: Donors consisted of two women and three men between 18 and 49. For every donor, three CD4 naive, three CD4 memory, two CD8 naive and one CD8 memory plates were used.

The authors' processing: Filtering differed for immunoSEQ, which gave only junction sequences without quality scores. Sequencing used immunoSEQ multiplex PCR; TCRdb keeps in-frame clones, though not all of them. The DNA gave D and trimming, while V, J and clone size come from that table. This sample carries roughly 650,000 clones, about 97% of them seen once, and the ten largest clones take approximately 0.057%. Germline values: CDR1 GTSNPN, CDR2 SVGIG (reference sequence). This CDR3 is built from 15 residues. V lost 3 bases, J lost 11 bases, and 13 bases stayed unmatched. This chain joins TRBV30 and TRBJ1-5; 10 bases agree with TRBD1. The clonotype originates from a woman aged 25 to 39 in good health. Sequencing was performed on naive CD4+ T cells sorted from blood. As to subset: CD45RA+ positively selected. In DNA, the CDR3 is TGTGCCTGGAGACTGAAGACAGGGGGCGTGGGGGCCCAGCATTTT. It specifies CAWRLKTGGVGAQHF.